This T cell receptor (beta chain) appears in the sequencing data of a study of T cell changes during pregnancy in multiple sclerosis. Assay used: immunoSEQ multiplex PCR; TCRdb lists only in-frame clones, some missing. The table has under 30,000 clones, more than 85% seen once; the top ten hold roughly 0.4%. The V gene's germline CDR1 is SGHRS and CDR2 YFSETQ. CDR3 size: 17 residues. The V segment lost 3 bases and the J segment 4 bases; nucleotides outside the gene matches: 14. The clonotype originates from a female donor with multiple sclerosis, enrolled in a pregnancy study. The source was CD4+ T cells from peripheral blood mononuclear cells, collected after pregnancy. V gene TRBV5-1 combines with J gene TRBJ2-5; 8 bases map to TRBD2. The CDR3 DNA is TGCGCCAGCAGCTCTGGGTTGGTTGCCGGGAGGGGAGAGACCCAGTACTTC. Residues: CASSSGLVAGRGETQYF.